Listed below are T cell receptor beta chains from one sample, sequenced in a study of T cell responses to AZD1222 COVID-19 vaccine. Only in-frame clones appear in the TCRdb table, and some are missing; sequencing was by immunoSEQ multiplex PCR. The profile shows some 140,000 clones, roughly 82% of them singletons. The starting material was peripheral blood, obtained on day 0 of AZD1222 vaccination. Receptors originate from an adult in good health. CDR3s include the opening cysteine and the closing phenylalanine or tryptophan. D genes are given only for firm matches. Size is omitted from some rows. Given values are once, few, many or a class for expanded clones.

. | TRBD2 | TRBJ2-6 | TRBV19 | TGTGCCAGTAGAGACCCTGGGGGGGGAAGGGCCAACGTCCTGACTTTC | CASRDPGGGRANVLTF
. | . | TRBJ1-6 | TRBV4-1 | TGCGCCAGCAGCCTCTACCGGGACGGTAATTCACCCCTCCACTTT | CASSLYRDGNSPLHF
. | . | TRBJ1-5 | TRBV3-1/TRBV3-2 | TGTGCCAGCAGCCAAGATACCGCTACTAATCAGCCCCAGCATTTT | CASSQDTATNQPQHF
. | TRBD1 | TRBJ2-3 | TRBV9 | TGTGCCAGCAGCGGGACAGGGGGGTCCCGCACAGATACGCAGTATTTT | CASSGTGGSRTDTQYF
. | . | TRBJ1-2 | TRBV3-1/TRBV3-2 | TGTGCCAGCAGCCAAGGGCGTTCGACGGATCACTATGGCTACACCTTC | CASSQGRSTDHYGYTF
. | TRBD2 | TRBJ2-1 | TRBV7-3 | TGTGCCAGCAGCTTAGGGCGGGGGTCCTACAATGAGCAGTTCTTC | CASSLGRGSYNEQFF
. | . | TRBJ2-7 | TRBV3-1/TRBV3-2 | TGTGCCAGCAGCTCGCAAGCTGTAACCTACGAGCAGTACTTC | CASSSQAVTYEQYF
. | . | TRBJ1-4 | TRBV19 | TGTGCCAGTAGCCCGGGACCGAGTAATGAAAAACTGTTTTTT | CASSPGPSNEKLFF
. | TRBD1 | TRBJ1-1 | TRBV2 | TGTGCCAGCAGTGAAACAGGGGGCGGCACTGAAGCTTTCTTT | CASSETGGGTEAFF
. | . | TRBJ1-2 | TRBV14 | TGTGCCAGCAGCCAACAACCTCGAGGGGGGAATGGCTACACCTTC | CASSQQPRGGNGYTF
once | . | TRBJ1-1 | TRBV4-1 | TGCGCCAGCAGCCTCAGGATCGGAGGCGCTGAAGCTTTCTTT | CASSLRIGGAEAFF
. | . | TRBJ2-7 | TRBV9 | TGTGCCAGCAGCGTAGGGCCAGGGATTATGGAGCAGTACTTC | CASSVGPGIMEQYF
once | TRBD1 | TRBJ1-4 | TRBV28 | TGTGCCAGCAGTCCGATACAGGGGGCGGGTGAAAAACTGTTTTTT | CASSPIQGAGEKLFF
. | . | TRBJ1-6 | TRBV2 | TGTGCCAGCAGTGCCCCAGGGGCTTCACCCCTCCACTTT | CASSAPGASPLHF
few | TRBD1 | TRBJ1-2 | TRBV28 | TGTGCCAGCAGTTTGTCTACAGGGGGCGCACGGTATGGCTACACCTTC | CASSLSTGGARYGYTF
. | TRBD2 | TRBJ2-1 | TRBV6-4 | TGTGCCAGCAGTCCGACTAGCGGGGGAAGCTCCTACAATGAGCAGTTCTTC | CASSPTSGGSSYNEQFF
. | . | TRBJ1-1 | TRBV5-4 | TGTGCCAGCAGCTTGCCGGGGACGACGAACACTGAAGCTTTCTTT | CASSLPGTTNTEAFF
. | . | TRBJ1-1 | TRBV7-3 | TGTGCCAGCAGCCCCTCGACATGGACTGAAGCTTTCTTT | CASSPSTWTEAFF
. | . | TRBJ2-5 | TRBV24-1 | TGTGCCACCAGTGATTTGTCAGGGGATGAAGAGACCCAGTACTTC | CATSDLSGDEETQYF
. | . | TRBJ2-7 | TRBV19 | TGTGCCAGTAGTCCCCCCGCAGGGAAAGGCTCCTACGAGCAGTACTTC | CASSPPAGKGSYEQYF
. | . | TRBJ1-4 | TRBV30 | TGTGCCTGGAGTGTAATGTTTCTCCCACTGGGGGAAAAACTGTTTTTT | CAWSVMFLPLGEKLFF
. | . | TRBJ1-6 | TRBV27 | TGTGCCAGCAGTTTTACTGCCTATTCACCCCTCCACTTT | CASSFTAYSPLHF
few | . | TRBJ2-7 | TRBV2 | TGTGCCAGCGGTCGGGAGTGGAGAGACGAGCAGTACTTC | CASGREWRDEQYF
. | . | TRBJ1-1 | TRBV28 | TGTGCCAGCAAGGTGAACACTGAAGCTTTCTTT | CASKVNTEAFF
. | . | TRBJ1-2 | TRBV27 | TGTGCCAGCAGTCCAGACGTAAGAGGAAGACTAAACTATGGCTACACCTTC | CASSPDVRGRLNYGYTF
. | . | TRBJ1-1 | TRBV28 | TGTGCCAGCAGCCCAAAGCCGCGGAGTGAAGCTTTCTTT | CASSPKPRSEAFF
once | . | TRBJ1-1 | TRBV3-1/TRBV3-2 | TGTGCCAGCAGCTCTCTCGCCGAAGGCACTGAAGCTTTCTTT | CASSSLAEGTEAFF
. | . | TRBJ1-3 | TRBV5-1 | TGCGCCAGCAGCCCGACAGCTTTTTCGGGAAACACCATATATTTT | CASSPTAFSGNTIYF
. | TRBD1 | TRBJ1-2 | TRBV2 | TGTGCCAGCAGGCCCGGGACAGCTAACTATGGCTACACCTTC | CASRPGTANYGYTF
. | . | TRBJ1-3 | TRBV12-3/TRBV12-4 | TGTGCCAGCGGGGGTAGCACTGGAAACACCATATATTTT | CASGGSTGNTIYF
. | . | TRBJ1-1 | TRBV28 | TGTGTCAGCAGGAGAGACAGCCTGAACACTGAAGCTTTCTTT | CVSRRDSLNTEAFF
. | . | TRBJ1-5 | TRBV28 | TGTGCCAGCGGGGGGAGTCTGGCGATGTTCAATCAGCCCCAGCATTTT | CASGGSLAMFNQPQHF